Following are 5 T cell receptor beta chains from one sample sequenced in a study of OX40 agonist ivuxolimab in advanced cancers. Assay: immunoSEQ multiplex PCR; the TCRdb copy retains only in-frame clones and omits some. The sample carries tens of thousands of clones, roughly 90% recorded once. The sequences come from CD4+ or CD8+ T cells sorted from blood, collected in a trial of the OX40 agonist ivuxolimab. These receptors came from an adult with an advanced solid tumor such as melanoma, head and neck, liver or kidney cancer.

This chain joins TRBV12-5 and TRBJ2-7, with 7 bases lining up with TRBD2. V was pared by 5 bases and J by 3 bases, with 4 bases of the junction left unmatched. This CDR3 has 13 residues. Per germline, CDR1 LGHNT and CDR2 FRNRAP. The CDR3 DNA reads TGTGCTAGTGGTCTCGGGGACTACTACGAGCAGTACTTC. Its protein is CASGLGDYYEQYF. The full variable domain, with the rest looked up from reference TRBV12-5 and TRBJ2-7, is DARVTQTPRHKVTEMGQEVTMRCQPILGHNTVFWYRQTMMQGLELLAYFRNRAPLDDSGMPKDRFSAEMPDATLATLKIQPSEPRDSAVYFCASGLGDYYEQYFGPGTRLTVT.

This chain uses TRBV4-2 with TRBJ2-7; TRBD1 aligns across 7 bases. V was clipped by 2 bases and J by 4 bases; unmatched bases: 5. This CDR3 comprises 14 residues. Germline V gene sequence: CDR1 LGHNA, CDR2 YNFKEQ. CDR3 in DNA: TGTGCCAGCAGCCAACTCGGGACAGTGTACGAGCAGTACTTC. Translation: CASSQLGTVYEQYF.

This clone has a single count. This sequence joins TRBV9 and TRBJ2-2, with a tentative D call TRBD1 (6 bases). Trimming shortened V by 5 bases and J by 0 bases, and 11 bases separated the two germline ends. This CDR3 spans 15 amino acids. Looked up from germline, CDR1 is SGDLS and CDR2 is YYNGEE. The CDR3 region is CASRSTGANTGELFF. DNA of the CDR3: TGTGCCAGCAGATCGACAGGAGCGAACACCGGGGAGCTGTTTTTT.

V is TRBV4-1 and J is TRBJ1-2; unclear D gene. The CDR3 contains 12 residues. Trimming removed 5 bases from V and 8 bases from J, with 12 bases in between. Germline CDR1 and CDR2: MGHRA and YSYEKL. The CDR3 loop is CASSGPALGYTF. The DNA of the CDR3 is TGCGCCAGCAGCGGGCCAGCCCTCGGCTACACCTTC.

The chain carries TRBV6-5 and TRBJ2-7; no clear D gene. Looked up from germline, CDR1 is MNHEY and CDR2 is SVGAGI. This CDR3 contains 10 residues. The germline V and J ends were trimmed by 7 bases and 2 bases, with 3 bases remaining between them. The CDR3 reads CASKTYEQYF. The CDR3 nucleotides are TGTGCCAGCAAAACCTACGAGCAGTACTTC.